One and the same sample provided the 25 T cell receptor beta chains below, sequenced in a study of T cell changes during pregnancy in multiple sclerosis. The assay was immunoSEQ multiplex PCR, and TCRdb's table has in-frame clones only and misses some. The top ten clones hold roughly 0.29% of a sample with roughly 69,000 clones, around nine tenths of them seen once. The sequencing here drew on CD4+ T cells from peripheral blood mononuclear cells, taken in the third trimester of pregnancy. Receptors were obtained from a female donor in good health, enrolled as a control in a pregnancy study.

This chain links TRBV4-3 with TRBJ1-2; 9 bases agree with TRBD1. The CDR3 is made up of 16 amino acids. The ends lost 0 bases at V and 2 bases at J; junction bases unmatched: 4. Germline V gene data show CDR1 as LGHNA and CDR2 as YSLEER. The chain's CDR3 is CASSQDGTGRNYGYTF. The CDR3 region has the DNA TGCGCCAGCAGCCAAGATGGGACAGGGAGGAACTATGGCTACACCTTC.

The DNA for the CDR3 is TGTGCCAGCAGCTTACGGACAGGGGGCGAAGCTTTCTTT. It is translated as CASSLRTGGEAFF. This chain links TRBV7-3 with TRBJ1-1; 11 positions match TRBD1. V trimming: 2 bases; J trimming: 8 bases; junction bases outside the gene matches: 1. The CDR3 sequence is 13 residues long. Germline V CDR1 and CDR2: SGHTA, FQGTGA.

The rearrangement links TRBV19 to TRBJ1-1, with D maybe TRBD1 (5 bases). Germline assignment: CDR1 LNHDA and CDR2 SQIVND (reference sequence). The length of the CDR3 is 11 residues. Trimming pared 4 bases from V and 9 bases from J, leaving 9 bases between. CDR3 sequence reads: CASSTDSKAFF. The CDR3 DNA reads TGTGCCAGTAGTACCGACAGCAAAGCTTTCTTT.

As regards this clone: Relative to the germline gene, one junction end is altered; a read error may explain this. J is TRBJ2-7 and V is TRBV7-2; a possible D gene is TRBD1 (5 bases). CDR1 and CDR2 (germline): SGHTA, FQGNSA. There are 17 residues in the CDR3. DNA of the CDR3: TGTGTCAGCAGCAGAAGGGGCAGGGCTAACGGGTGGGGAGAGCAGTACTTC. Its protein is CVSSRRGRANGWGEQYF.

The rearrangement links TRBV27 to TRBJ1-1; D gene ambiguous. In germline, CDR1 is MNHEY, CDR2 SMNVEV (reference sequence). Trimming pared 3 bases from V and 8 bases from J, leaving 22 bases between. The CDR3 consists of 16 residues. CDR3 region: CASSLAGFTTGGEAFF. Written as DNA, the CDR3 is TGTGCCAGCAGTTTGGCGGGGTTTACGACGGGTGGCGAAGCTTTCTTT.

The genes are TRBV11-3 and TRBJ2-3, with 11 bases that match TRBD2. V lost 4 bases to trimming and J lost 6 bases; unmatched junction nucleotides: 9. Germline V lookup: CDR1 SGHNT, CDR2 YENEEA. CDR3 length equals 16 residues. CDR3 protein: CASSWTSGSGLDTQYF. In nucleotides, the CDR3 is TGTGCCAGCAGCTGGACTAGCGGGTCGGGTTTGGATACGCAGTATTTT.

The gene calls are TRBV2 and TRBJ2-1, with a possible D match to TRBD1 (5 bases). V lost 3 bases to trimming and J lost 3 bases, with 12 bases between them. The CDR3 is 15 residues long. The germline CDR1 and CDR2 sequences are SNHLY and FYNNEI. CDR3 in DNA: TGTGCCAGCAGTGATGGGGCCGACAGCTACAATGAGCAGTTCTTC. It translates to CASSDGADSYNEQFF. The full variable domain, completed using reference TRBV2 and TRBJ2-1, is EPEVTQTPSHQVTQMGQEVILRCVPISNHLYFYWYRQILGQKVEFLVSFYNNEISEKSEIFDDQFSVERPDGSNFTLKIRSTKLEDSAMYFCASSDGADSYNEQFFGPGTRLTVL.

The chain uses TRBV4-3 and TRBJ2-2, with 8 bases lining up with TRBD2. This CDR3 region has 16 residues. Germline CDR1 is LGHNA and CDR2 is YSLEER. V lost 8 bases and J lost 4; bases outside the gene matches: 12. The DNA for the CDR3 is TGCGCCAGCCAAAGACGGGAGCGGGGGCCCACCGGGGAGCTGTTTTTT. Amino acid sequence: CASQRRERGPTGELFF.

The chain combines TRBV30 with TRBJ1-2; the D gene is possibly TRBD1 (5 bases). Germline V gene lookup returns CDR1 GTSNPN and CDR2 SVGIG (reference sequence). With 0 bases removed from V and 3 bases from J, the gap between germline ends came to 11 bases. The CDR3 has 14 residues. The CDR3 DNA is TGTGCCTGGAGTGTACGTCGGGGGGACTATGGCTACACCTTC. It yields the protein CAWSVRRGDYGYTF.

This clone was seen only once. The CDR3 loop reads CAWSWAGDNPMGYTF. The CDR3 DNA follows: TGTGCCTGGAGTTGGGCAGGGGACAACCCAATGGGCTACACCTTC. The chain is built from TRBV30 and TRBJ1-2, with D tentatively TRBD1 (6 bases). V lost 2 bases to trimming and J lost 8 bases, with 21 bases between them. Germline V CDR1 and CDR2: GTSNPN, SVGIG (reference sequence). The length of the CDR3 is 15 residues.

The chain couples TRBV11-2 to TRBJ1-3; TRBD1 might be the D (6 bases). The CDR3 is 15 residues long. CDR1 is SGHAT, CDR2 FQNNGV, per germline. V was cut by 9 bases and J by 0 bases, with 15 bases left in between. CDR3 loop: CASGGREFSGNTIYF. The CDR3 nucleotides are TGTGCCAGTGGGGGCAGGGAGTTCTCTGGAAACACCATATATTTT.

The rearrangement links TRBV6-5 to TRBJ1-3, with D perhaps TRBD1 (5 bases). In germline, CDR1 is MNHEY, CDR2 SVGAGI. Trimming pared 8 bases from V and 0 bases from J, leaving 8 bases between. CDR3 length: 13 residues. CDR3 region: CASSGPSGNTIYF. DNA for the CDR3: TGTGCCAGCTCAGGGCCCTCTGGAAACACCATATATTTT.

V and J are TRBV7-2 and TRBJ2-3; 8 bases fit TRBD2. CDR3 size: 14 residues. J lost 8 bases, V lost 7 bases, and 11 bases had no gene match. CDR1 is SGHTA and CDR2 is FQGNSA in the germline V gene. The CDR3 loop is CASMQGLVQGTQYF. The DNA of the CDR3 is TGTGCCAGCATGCAGGGACTAGTCCAAGGTACGCAGTATTTT.

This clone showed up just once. CDR3 amino acids: CASTPGGGRGSVNEQFF. The DNA for the CDR3 is TGTGCCAGTACCCCCGGGGGGGGCAGGGGGAGTGTCAATGAGCAGTTCTTC. V is TRBV19 and J is TRBJ2-1; D is perhaps TRBD2 (8 bases). Germline V lookup: CDR1 LNHDA, CDR2 SQIVND (reference sequence). The CDR3 runs to 17 residues. The germline V and J ends were trimmed by 7 bases and 6 bases, with 25 bases remaining between them.

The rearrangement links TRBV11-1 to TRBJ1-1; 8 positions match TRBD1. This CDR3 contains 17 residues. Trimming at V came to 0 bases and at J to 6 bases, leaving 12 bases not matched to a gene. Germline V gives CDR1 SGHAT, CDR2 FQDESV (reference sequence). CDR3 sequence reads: CASSLASRGRGKAEAFF. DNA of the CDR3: TGTGCCAGCAGCTTAGCTTCCAGGGGGCGTGGGAAGGCTGAAGCTTTCTTT.

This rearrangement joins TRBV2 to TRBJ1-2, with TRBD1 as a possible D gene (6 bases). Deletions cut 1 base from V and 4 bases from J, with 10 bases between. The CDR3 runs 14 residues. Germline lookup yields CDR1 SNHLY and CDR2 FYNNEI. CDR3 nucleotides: TGTGCCAGCAGTGAAGGGGTAGGGGGCTATGGCTACACCTTC. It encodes CASSEGVGGYGYTF.

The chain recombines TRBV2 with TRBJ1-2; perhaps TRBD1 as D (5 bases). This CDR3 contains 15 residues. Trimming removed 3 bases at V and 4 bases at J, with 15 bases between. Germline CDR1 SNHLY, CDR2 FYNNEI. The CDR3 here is CASSDPFAGFYGYTF. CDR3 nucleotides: TGTGCCAGCAGTGACCCGTTTGCAGGGTTCTATGGCTACACCTTC.

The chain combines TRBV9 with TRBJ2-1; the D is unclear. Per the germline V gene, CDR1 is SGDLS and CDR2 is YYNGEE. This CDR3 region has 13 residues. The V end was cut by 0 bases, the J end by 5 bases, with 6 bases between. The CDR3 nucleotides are TGTGCCAGCAGCGTAGTGAGCAACAATGAGCAGTTCTTC. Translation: CASSVVSNNEQFF.

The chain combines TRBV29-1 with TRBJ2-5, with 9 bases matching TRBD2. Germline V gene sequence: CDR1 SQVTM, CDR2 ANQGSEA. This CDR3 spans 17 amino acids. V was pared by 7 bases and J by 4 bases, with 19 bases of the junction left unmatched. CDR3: CSAGGGLWRGGRETQYF. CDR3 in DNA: TGCAGCGCAGGGGGGGGTCTCTGGCGGGGGGGCCGAGAGACCCAGTACTTC.

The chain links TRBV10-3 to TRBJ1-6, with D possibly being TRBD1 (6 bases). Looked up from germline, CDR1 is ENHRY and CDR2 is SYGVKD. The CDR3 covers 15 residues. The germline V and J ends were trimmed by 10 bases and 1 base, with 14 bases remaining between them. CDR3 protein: CATRTESSYNSPLHF. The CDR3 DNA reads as TGTGCCACAAGGACAGAGTCGTCCTATAATTCACCCCTCCACTTT.

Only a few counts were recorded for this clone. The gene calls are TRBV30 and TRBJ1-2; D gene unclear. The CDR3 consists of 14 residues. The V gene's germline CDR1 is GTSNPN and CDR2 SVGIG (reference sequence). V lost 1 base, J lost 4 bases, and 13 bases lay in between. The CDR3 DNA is TGTGCCTGGAGTGCGGGAATGTGGACCTATGGCTACACCTTC. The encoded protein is CAWSAGMWTYGYTF.

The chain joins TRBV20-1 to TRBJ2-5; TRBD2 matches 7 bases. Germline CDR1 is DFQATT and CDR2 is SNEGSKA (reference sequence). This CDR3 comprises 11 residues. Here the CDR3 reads CSGGSKETQYF. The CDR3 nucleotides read TGCAGCGGGGGGTCGAAAGAGACCCAGTACTTC.

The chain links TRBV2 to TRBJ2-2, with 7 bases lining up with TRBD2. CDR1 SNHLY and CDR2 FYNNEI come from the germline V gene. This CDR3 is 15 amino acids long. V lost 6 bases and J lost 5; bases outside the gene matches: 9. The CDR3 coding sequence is TGTGCCAGCAGCAAGGCCAGCGGGGCTACCGGGGAGCTGTTTTTT. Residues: CASSKASGATGELFF.

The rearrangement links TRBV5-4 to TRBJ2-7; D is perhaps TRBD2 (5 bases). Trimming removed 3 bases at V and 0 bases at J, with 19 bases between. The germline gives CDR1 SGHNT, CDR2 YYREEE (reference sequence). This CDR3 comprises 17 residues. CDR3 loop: CASSSRVDIRSSYEQYF. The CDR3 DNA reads TGTGCCAGCAGCTCGCGGGTCGATATAAGGAGCTCCTACGAGCAGTACTTC.

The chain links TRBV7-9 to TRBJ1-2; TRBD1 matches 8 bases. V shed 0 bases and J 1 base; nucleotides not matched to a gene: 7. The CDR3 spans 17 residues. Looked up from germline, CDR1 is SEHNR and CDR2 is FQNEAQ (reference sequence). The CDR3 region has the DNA TGTGCCAGCAGCTTAGCGCAGGGACAGGATTTTAACTATGGCTACACCTTC. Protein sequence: CASSLAQGQDFNYGYTF.